The clone carrying this T cell receptor (beta chain) was seen a handful of times. These data come from a study of blood T cell repertoires in COVID-19. Some clones are missing from TCRdb's copy, which holds only in-frame ones; the method was immunoSEQ multiplex PCR. The sample lists some 490,000 clones, approximately 90% occurring once. The source of this sequence is a woman aged 60-75 years who had recovered from COVID-19. Sequencing was done on a sample of PBMCs or T cells enriched from blood (not recorded which).

The CDR3 is CASSSGQFNSYEQYF. Written as DNA, the CDR3 is TGCGCCAGCAGCTCGGGACAGTTTAACTCCTACGAGCAGTACTTC. The chain combines TRBV5-1 with TRBJ2-7, with 7 bases identical to TRBD1. CDR1 is SGHRS, CDR2 YFSETQ, per germline. The CDR3 runs 15 residues. Losses at the gene ends were 3 bases for V and 0 bases for J; bases not matched to a gene: 6.